Here is one T cell receptor (beta chain) with its context. Per the original data handling: Scientists estimated how many nucleated cells there were by amplifying reference gene primers. Profiling relied on immunoSEQ multiplex PCR, and the TCRdb table lists in-frame clones only, not all of them. Clone size and the V and J calls come from that table; the DNA yielded D and trimming. Among about 64,000 clones listed, 75% to 85% were seen once. The data belong to a study of blood T cell repertoires in COVID-19. About the study: Acute-phase and convalescent COVID-19 samples originated in the United States, Italy and Spain. T cells, B-cell-depleted T cells, or PBMCs provided the cDNA or gDNA that served as material.

The sample taken for sequencing was peripheral blood. This clonotype originated in a human donor in a cohort sampled during active COVID-19.

The CDR3 bases are TGTGCCAGCAGGCTCACTCCGGGACAACCCTACGAGCAGTACTTC. This encodes CASRLTPGQPYEQYF. The gene calls are TRBV6-5 and TRBJ2-7, with a possible D match to TRBD1 (6 bases). Trimming stripped 6 bases from V and 2 bases from J, with 17 bases between. CDR1 is MNHEY and CDR2 is SVGAGI in the germline V gene. This CDR3 region has 15 residues.